The rows below give T cell receptor beta chains drawn from one sample of a study of cytomegalovirus exposure and HLA in healthy donors. This table comes from immunoSEQ multiplex PCR, and its TCRdb copy is limited to in-frame clones, with some not included. This sample has 120,000 to 150,000 clones, with around two thirds found just once. Sequencing was performed on PBMCs. The receptors were sampled from a male donor in good health and CMV-seronegative. The CDR3 runs from the conserved cysteine through the conserved F or W. The D gene is left open where the match is weak. Expanded clones get a size class; other rows say once, few or many, or leave the size out.

v_call: TRBV6-5; d_call: TRBD1; clone_size: .; j_call: TRBJ2-7; cdr3_aa: CASSYPGGSEQYF; cdr3_nt: TGTGCCAGCAGTTATCCAGGGGGAAGCGAGCAGTACTTC
v_call: TRBV2; d_call: TRBD1; clone_size: few; j_call: TRBJ2-5; cdr3_aa: CASRRTGAETQYF; cdr3_nt: TGTGCCAGCAGGAGGACAGGGGCAGAGACCCAGTACTTC
v_call: TRBV7-8; d_call: TRBD2; clone_size: few; j_call: TRBJ2-4; cdr3_aa: CASSQRGREGTNIQYF; cdr3_nt: TGTGCCAGCAGCCAGCGGGGACGGGAAGGGACAAACATTCAGTACTTC
v_call: TRBV29-1; d_call: .; clone_size: .; j_call: TRBJ1-1; cdr3_aa: CSVGQGLEAFF; cdr3_nt: TGCAGCGTTGGGCAGGGCTTAGAAGCTTTCTTT
v_call: TRBV4-1; d_call: .; clone_size: .; j_call: TRBJ1-1; cdr3_aa: CASSHGPLGGNTEAFF; cdr3_nt: TGCGCCAGCAGCCACGGGCCCCTAGGGGGGAACACTGAAGCTTTCTTT
v_call: TRBV28; d_call: .; clone_size: few; j_call: TRBJ1-2; cdr3_aa: CASSLIQDNYGYTF; cdr3_nt: TGTGCCAGCAGTTTAATACAGGATAACTATGGCTACACCTTC
v_call: TRBV2; d_call: TRBD1; clone_size: .; j_call: TRBJ2-5; cdr3_aa: CASSEGRGYETQYF; cdr3_nt: TGTGCCAGCAGTGAAGGCAGGGGGTACGAGACCCAGTACTTC
v_call: TRBV6-5; d_call: .; clone_size: once; j_call: TRBJ1-6; cdr3_aa: CASSYVQNNSPLHF; cdr3_nt: TGTGCCAGCAGTTACGTTCAGAATAATTCACCCCTCCACTTT
v_call: TRBV5-1; d_call: TRBD2; clone_size: once; j_call: TRBJ2-7; cdr3_aa: CASSWEGTDGYEQYF; cdr3_nt: TGCGCCAGCAGCTGGGAGGGGACCGATGGCTACGAGCAGTACTTC
v_call: TRBV29-1; d_call: .; clone_size: .; j_call: TRBJ2-6; cdr3_aa: CSAKTGSGANVLTF; cdr3_nt: TGCAGCGCCAAGACAGGCTCTGGGGCCAACGTCCTGACTTTC
v_call: TRBV7-3; d_call: .; clone_size: few; j_call: TRBJ1-1; cdr3_aa: CASSLLVEGTEAFF; cdr3_nt: TGTGCCAGCAGCTTATTGGTAGAGGGCACTGAAGCTTTCTTT
v_call: TRBV5-1; d_call: TRBD2; clone_size: few; j_call: TRBJ2-7; cdr3_aa: CASSLSGGSYEQYF; cdr3_nt: TGCGCCAGCAGCTTAAGCGGGGGCTCCTACGAGCAGTACTTC
v_call: TRBV5-1; d_call: .; clone_size: .; j_call: TRBJ2-2; cdr3_aa: CASSPELQNTGELFF; cdr3_nt: TGCGCCAGCAGCCCTGAGCTCCAGAACACCGGGGAGCTGTTTTTT
v_call: TRBV11-3; d_call: TRBD2; clone_size: .; j_call: TRBJ2-2; cdr3_aa: CASSLGPGLAGAYTGELFF; cdr3_nt: TGTGCCAGCAGCTTAGGCCCGGGACTAGCGGGGGCCTACACCGGGGAGCTGTTTTTT
v_call: TRBV25-1; d_call: TRBD1; clone_size: .; j_call: TRBJ2-7; cdr3_aa: CASSGDRTYEQYF; cdr3_nt: TGTGCCAGCAGTGGGGACAGAACCTACGAGCAGTACTTC
v_call: TRBV25-1; d_call: .; clone_size: .; j_call: TRBJ1-3; cdr3_aa: CASSDPRTAGNTIYF; cdr3_nt: TGTGCCAGCAGTGACCCTAGAACGGCGGGAAACACCATATATTTT
v_call: TRBV19; d_call: TRBD1; clone_size: once; j_call: TRBJ2-2; cdr3_aa: CASSTGADTGELFF; cdr3_nt: TGTGCCAGTTCGACAGGGGCGGACACCGGGGAGCTGTTTTTT
v_call: TRBV5-1; d_call: .; clone_size: few; j_call: TRBJ1-4; cdr3_aa: CASSLGGQNEKLFF; cdr3_nt: TGCGCCAGCAGCTTGGGGGGCCAGAATGAAAAACTGTTTTTT
v_call: TRBV7-2; d_call: .; clone_size: .; j_call: TRBJ2-7; cdr3_aa: CASSLASASYEQYF; cdr3_nt: TGTGCCAGCAGCTTGGCTAGCGCCTCCTACGAGCAGTACTTC
v_call: TRBV15; d_call: TRBD1; clone_size: few; j_call: TRBJ1-5; cdr3_aa: CATSRPTGAHQPQHF; cdr3_nt: TGTGCCACCAGCAGACCGACAGGGGCTCACCAGCCCCAGCATTTT
v_call: TRBV11-2; d_call: .; clone_size: .; j_call: TRBJ2-1; cdr3_aa: CASSSFVGHANEQFF; cdr3_nt: TGTGCCAGCAGCTCCTTCGTGGGACACGCCAATGAGCAGTTCTTC
v_call: TRBV5-1; d_call: TRBD1; clone_size: .; j_call: TRBJ1-3; cdr3_aa: CASSSDTGVSGNTIYF; cdr3_nt: TGCGCCAGCAGCTCGGATACAGGGGTCTCTGGAAACACCATATATTTT
v_call: TRBV5-1; d_call: .; clone_size: .; j_call: TRBJ2-6; cdr3_aa: CASSSNSGANVLTF; cdr3_nt: TGCGCCAGCAGCTCAAACTCTGGGGCCAACGTCCTGACTTTC
v_call: TRBV27; d_call: .; clone_size: once; j_call: TRBJ2-7; cdr3_aa: CASRLQGSSYEQYF; cdr3_nt: TGTGCCAGCAGGCTCCAAGGGAGCTCCTACGAGCAGTACTTC
v_call: TRBV18; d_call: .; clone_size: .; j_call: TRBJ2-7; cdr3_aa: CASSPPGWATYEQYF; cdr3_nt: TGTGCCAGCTCACCGCCAGGGTGGGCTACCTACGAGCAGTACTTC
v_call: TRBV5-4; d_call: TRBD2; clone_size: .; j_call: TRBJ2-1; cdr3_aa: CASSYRLAGVGNEQFF; cdr3_nt: TGTGCCAGCAGCTACCGACTAGCGGGGGTGGGCAATGAGCAGTTCTTC
v_call: TRBV7-8; d_call: .; clone_size: .; j_call: TRBJ1-2; cdr3_aa: CASSSQASYGYTF; cdr3_nt: TGTGCCAGCAGCAGTCAGGCGTCCTATGGCTACACCTTC
v_call: TRBV27; d_call: .; clone_size: .; j_call: TRBJ2-7; cdr3_aa: CASGSPGRTAATYEQYF; cdr3_nt: TGTGCCAGCGGATCACCAGGCAGGACAGCCGCAACCTACGAGCAGTACTTC
v_call: TRBV11-3; d_call: TRBD1; clone_size: few; j_call: TRBJ1-1; cdr3_aa: CASSLGTGVTEAFF; cdr3_nt: TGTGCCAGCAGCTTAGGTACAGGGGTTACTGAAGCTTTCTTT
v_call: TRBV19; d_call: TRBD1; clone_size: .; j_call: TRBJ1-4; cdr3_aa: CASIGRGYEKLFF; cdr3_nt: TGTGCCAGTATCGGCAGGGGGTATGAAAAACTGTTTTTT
v_call: TRBV5-1; d_call: .; clone_size: .; j_call: TRBJ1-4; cdr3_aa: CASGFDGTGNEKLFF; cdr3_nt: TGCGCCAGCGGGTTCGACGGGACTGGTAATGAAAAACTGTTTTTT
v_call: TRBV18; d_call: TRBD1; clone_size: .; j_call: TRBJ1-5; cdr3_aa: CASSPDAGQYQPQHF; cdr3_nt: TGTGCCAGCTCACCTGACGCGGGACAGTATCAGCCCCAGCATTTT
v_call: TRBV25-1; d_call: .; clone_size: .; j_call: TRBJ1-1; cdr3_aa: CASSVGVSTEAFF; cdr3_nt: TGTGCCAGCAGTGTCGGAGTGTCAACTGAAGCTTTCTTT
v_call: TRBV5-8; d_call: .; clone_size: .; j_call: TRBJ1-5; cdr3_aa: CASSLGASRQPQHF; cdr3_nt: TGTGCCAGCAGCTTGGGGGCCAGCCGACAGCCCCAGCATTTT
v_call: TRBV19; d_call: .; clone_size: .; j_call: TRBJ2-2; cdr3_aa: CASSSRRTRQGELFF; cdr3_nt: TGTGCCAGTAGTTCGCGGAGGACCCGGCAAGGGGAGCTGTTTTTT
v_call: TRBV6-1; d_call: .; clone_size: .; j_call: TRBJ2-7; cdr3_aa: CASSGIRQADSYEQYF; cdr3_nt: TGTGCCAGCAGTGGAATTCGACAGGCCGATTCCTACGAGCAGTACTTC
v_call: TRBV7-8; d_call: .; clone_size: .; j_call: TRBJ1-5; cdr3_aa: CASSKNGPGPFLPQHF; cdr3_nt: TGTGCCAGCAGCAAAAACGGTCCAGGTCCCTTTTTGCCCCAGCATTTT
v_call: TRBV27; d_call: TRBD2; clone_size: few; j_call: TRBJ2-7; cdr3_aa: CASSPRGSGGEQYF; cdr3_nt: TGTGCCAGCAGTCCCCGGGGTAGCGGGGGGGAGCAGTACTTC
v_call: TRBV5-4; d_call: TRBD1; clone_size: .; j_call: TRBJ1-2; cdr3_aa: CASSLDRGSYGYTF; cdr3_nt: TGTGCCAGCAGCTTGGACAGGGGAAGCTATGGCTACACCTTC
v_call: TRBV10-3; d_call: TRBD2; clone_size: .; j_call: TRBJ2-3; cdr3_aa: CAIATLTSGGTDTQYF; cdr3_nt: TGTGCCATCGCGACCCTGACTAGCGGGGGGACAGATACGCAGTATTTT
v_call: TRBV5-6; d_call: .; clone_size: few; j_call: TRBJ2-5; cdr3_aa: CASSIDNQETQYF; cdr3_nt: TGTGCCAGCAGCATTGACAATCAAGAGACCCAGTACTTC
v_call: TRBV10-3; d_call: TRBD1; clone_size: few; j_call: TRBJ1-5; cdr3_aa: CAISSDRAEQPQHF; cdr3_nt: TGTGCCATCAGTTCGGACAGGGCGGAGCAGCCCCAGCATTTT
v_call: TRBV7-9; d_call: .; clone_size: .; j_call: TRBJ1-2; cdr3_aa: CASSLGGQPTRGYTF; cdr3_nt: TGTGCCAGCAGCTTAGGTGGACAGCCCACTAGAGGCTACACCTTC
v_call: TRBV5-4; d_call: TRBD1; clone_size: .; j_call: TRBJ2-2; cdr3_aa: CASSLTGGGTGELFF; cdr3_nt: TGTGCCAGCAGCCTGACAGGGGGCGGAACCGGGGAGCTGTTTTTT
v_call: TRBV27; d_call: TRBD1; clone_size: .; j_call: TRBJ1-1; cdr3_aa: CASSSLQGFGTEAFF; cdr3_nt: TGTGCCAGCAGTTCCTTACAGGGGTTCGGTACTGAAGCTTTCTTT
v_call: TRBV7-9; d_call: .; clone_size: few; j_call: TRBJ1-1; cdr3_aa: CAPLLTCGRENTEAFF; cdr3_nt: TGTGCTCCCCTGCTAACCTGCGGGCGGGAGAACACTGAAGCTTTCTTT
v_call: TRBV27; d_call: TRBD1; clone_size: .; j_call: TRBJ1-2; cdr3_aa: CASSSHGTGSTYGYTF; cdr3_nt: TGTGCCAGCAGTTCTCACGGGACAGGGTCCACCTATGGCTACACCTTC
v_call: TRBV10-1; d_call: .; clone_size: .; j_call: TRBJ2-6; cdr3_aa: CASSGRGYRGYSGANVLTF; cdr3_nt: TGCGCCAGCAGTGGGCGGGGTTACAGGGGTTACTCTGGGGCCAACGTCCTGACTTTC
v_call: TRBV18; d_call: .; clone_size: .; j_call: TRBJ1-5; cdr3_aa: CASSPVQGTAAQHF; cdr3_nt: TGTGCCAGCTCACCGGTACAGGGTACAGCAGCCCAGCATTTT
v_call: TRBV28; d_call: TRBD1; clone_size: .; j_call: TRBJ2-7; cdr3_aa: CASFSTGTGEGYEQYF; cdr3_nt: TGTGCCAGCTTCTCGACGGGGACAGGGGAGGGATACGAGCAGTACTTC
v_call: TRBV11-2; d_call: .; clone_size: .; j_call: TRBJ2-5; cdr3_aa: CASSLDGGLQETQYF; cdr3_nt: TGTGCCAGCAGCTTAGATGGGGGCCTCCAAGAGACCCAGTACTTC
v_call: TRBV7-3; d_call: .; clone_size: .; j_call: TRBJ1-1; cdr3_aa: CASSSDSNTEAFF; cdr3_nt: TGTGCCAGCAGCTCTGACAGTAACACTGAAGCTTTCTTT
v_call: TRBV11-2; d_call: .; clone_size: .; j_call: TRBJ2-7; cdr3_aa: CASSLSEQYF; cdr3_nt: TGTGCCAGCAGCCTCAGCGAGCAGTACTTC
v_call: TRBV5-1; d_call: .; clone_size: .; j_call: TRBJ2-2; cdr3_aa: CASSLDSTGELFF; cdr3_nt: TGCGCCAGCAGCTTGGATTCAACCGGGGAGCTGTTTTTT
v_call: TRBV9; d_call: .; clone_size: few; j_call: TRBJ2-5; cdr3_aa: CASSVGSASPQETQYF; cdr3_nt: TGTGCCAGCAGCGTTGGCTCGGCTAGCCCTCAAGAGACCCAGTACTTC
v_call: TRBV10-2; d_call: .; clone_size: .; j_call: TRBJ2-1; cdr3_aa: CASSESRDYNEQFF; cdr3_nt: TGCGCCAGCAGTGAGTCGCGGGACTACAATGAGCAGTTCTTC